The 11 T cell receptor beta chains presented below share a single source sample, sequenced in a study of neurological immune-mediated disorders. TCRdb itself ran the 5' RACE reads through MiXCR, one entry per CDR3 protein. The sample includes approximately 70,000 distinct CDR3 sequences, roughly a tenth seen only once; the top ten take 9.6%. Time point indicated: longitudinal time-point 1 (baseline). Source material: PBMCs. The receptor set was obtained from a man aged 25 to 40 in good health.

This clonotype was observed at least ten times. The chain recombines TRBV5-1 with TRBJ2-3; 8 bases match TRBD2. With V trimmed by 4 bases and J by 3 bases, 7 bases remained unmatched. The CDR3 has 15 residues. The germline CDR1 and CDR2 sequences are SGHRS and YFSETQ. CDR3 sequence (DNA): TGCGCCAGCAGCCTCGGGGGGGCTAAAACAGATACGCAGTATTTT. Translated: CASSLGGAKTDTQYF.

At least ten counts were recorded for this clonotype. The chain carries TRBV11-2 and TRBJ2-3; D remains unclear. Trimming stripped 1 base from V and 0 bases from J, with 11 bases between. This CDR3 has 16 residues. Germline lookup yields CDR1 SGHAT and CDR2 FQNNGV. CDR3 nucleotide sequence: TGTGCCAGCAGCTTAGTAACGGGTTTCAGCACAGATACGCAGTATTTT. Encoded protein: CASSLVTGFSTDTQYF.

Concerning this clonotype itself: A much larger clone differs by one base, so this may be a read error. The V and J genes are TRBV10-2 and TRBJ1-2; D may be TRBD1 (5 bases). CDR1 is WSHSY and CDR2 is SAAADI in the germline V gene. The CDR3 totals 14 residues. CDR3 sequence (DNA): TGCGCCAACAGTGCGGGGGGTTACTCGTGGGGCTACACCTTC. Translating it yields CANSAGGYSWGYTF.

There are a few counts of this clonotype. The V gene is TRBV3-1, the J gene TRBJ2-1; TRBD2 matches 12 bases. This CDR3 is 19 amino acids long. Germline V CDR1 and CDR2: LGHDT, YNNKEL (reference sequence). The junction had 6 bases not matched to a gene; V was cut back by 0 bases and J by 0 bases. This CDR3 reads CASSQDSSGRAGSYNEQFF. Here the CDR3 DNA reads TGTGCCAGCAGCCAAGATTCTAGCGGGAGGGCCGGCTCCTACAATGAGCAGTTCTTC.

In this sample, this clonotype turned up many times. The chain joins TRBV5-5 to TRBJ1-4, with 9 bases fitting TRBD1. CDR1 and CDR2 (germline): SGHKS, YYEKEE (reference sequence). The V segment lost 5 bases and the J segment 5 bases; nucleotides outside the gene matches: 4. This CDR3 has 14 residues. The CDR3 region is CASRRDRANEKLFF. The CDR3 DNA reads TGTGCCAGCAGAAGGGACAGGGCCAATGAAAAACTGTTTTTT.

Comments on this clonotype: One junction end does not reproduce the germline sequence, and a read error may be involved. J is TRBJ2-1 and V is TRBV12-3 or TRBV12-4; D may be TRBD2 (6 bases). The CDR3 loop spans 14 amino acids. In DNA, the CDR3 is TGTACCAGCATGGAGTGGGAGGCAGGCAATGAGCAGTTCTTC. It encodes CTSMEWEAGNEQFF.

This clonotype was found many times. The chain recombines TRBV28 with TRBJ1-4, with D tentatively TRBD1 (5 bases). Trimming pared 5 bases from V and 6 bases from J, leaving 13 bases between. Looked up from germline, CDR1 is MDHEN and CDR2 is SYDVKM. The CDR3 sequence is 14 residues long. CDR3 residues: CASSPRGGDEKLFF. The CDR3, as DNA: TGTGCCAGCAGTCCCCGCGGGGGGGATGAAAAACTGTTTTTT. The complete variable domain, with remaining parts taken from reference TRBV28 and TRBJ1-4, reads DVKVTQSSRYLVKRTGEKVFLECVQDMDHENMFWYRQDPGLGLRLIYFSYDVKMKEKGDIPEGYSVSREKKERFSLILESASTNQTSMYLCASSPRGGDEKLFFGSGTQLSVL.

The genes are TRBV5-1 and TRBJ2-3, with TRBD2 as a possible D gene (5 bases). Germline CDR1 reads SGHRS; CDR2 reads YFSETQ. The V and J ends lost 0 bases and 6 bases respectively, with 8 bases between them. The CDR3 totals 13 residues. Here the CDR3 DNA reads TGCGCCAGCAGCTTGGCCGTAGCGGATACGCAGTATTTT. It encodes CASSLAVADTQYF. Filled out from reference TRBV5-1 and TRBJ2-3, the complete variable domain reads KAGVTQTPRYLIKTRGQQVTLSCSPISGHRSVSWYQQTPGQGLQFLFEYFSETQRNKGNFPGRFSGRQFSNSRSEMNVSTLELGDSALYLCASSLAVADTQYFGPGTRLTVL.

This clonotype has a count of ten or more. This sequence joins TRBV9 and TRBJ1-4, with 9 bases matching TRBD1. V lost 0 bases, J lost 6 bases, and 3 bases stayed unmatched. This CDR3 is built from 15 residues. From germline, CDR1 is SGDLS and CDR2 YYNGEE. Here the CDR3 DNA reads TGTGCCAGCAGCGTAGAGGGGACAGGGTATGAAAAACTGTTTTTT. Translation: CASSVEGTGYEKLFF.

A remark on this clonotype: At one boundary the junction diverges from the germline segment, which might be a read error. The chain couples TRBV20-1 to TRBJ2-1; D possibly corresponds to TRBD1 (7 bases). The CDR3 consists of 18 residues. Germline loops: CDR1 DFQATT, CDR2 SNEGSKA (reference sequence). The CDR3 bases are TGCTGTGCTAACCCCCTCCCGGGGGCGGAGGGGGCCGCGTATGAGCAGTTCTTC. Amino acid sequence: CCANPLPGAEGAAYEQFF.

This clonotype was seen repeatedly, ten times or more. V is TRBV7-2 and J is TRBJ2-5; D may correspond to TRBD1 or TRBD2 (6 bases each). Germline CDR1 and CDR2: SGHTA and FQGNSA. Trimming left V 6 bases short and J 5 bases short, with 22 bases between. The CDR3 totals 16 residues. The CDR3 reads CASSYWRPGAGETQYF. CDR3 nucleotide sequence: TGTGCCAGCAGTTACTGGAGGCCGGGGGCCGGGGAGACCCAGTACTTC. Full variable domain (remainder filled in from reference TRBV7-2 and TRBJ2-5): GAGVSQSPSNKVTEKGKDVELRCDPISGHTALYWYRQSLGQGLEFLIYFQGNSAPDKSGLPSDRFSAERTGGSVSTLTIQRTQQEDSAVYLCASSYWRPGAGETQYFGPGTRLLVL.